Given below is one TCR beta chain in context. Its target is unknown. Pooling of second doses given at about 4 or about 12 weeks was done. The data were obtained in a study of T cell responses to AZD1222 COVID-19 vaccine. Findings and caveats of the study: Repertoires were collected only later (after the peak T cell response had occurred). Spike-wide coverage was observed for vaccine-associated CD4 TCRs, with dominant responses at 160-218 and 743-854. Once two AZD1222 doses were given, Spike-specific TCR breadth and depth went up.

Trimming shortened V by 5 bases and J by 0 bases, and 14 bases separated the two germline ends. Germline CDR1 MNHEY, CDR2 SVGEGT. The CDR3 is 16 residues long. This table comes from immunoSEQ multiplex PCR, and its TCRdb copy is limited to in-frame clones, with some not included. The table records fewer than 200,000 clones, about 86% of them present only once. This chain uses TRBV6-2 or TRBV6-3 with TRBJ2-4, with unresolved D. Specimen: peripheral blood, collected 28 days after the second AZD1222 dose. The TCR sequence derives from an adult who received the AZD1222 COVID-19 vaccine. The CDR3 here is CASSQVPTIAKNIQYF. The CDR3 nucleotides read TGTGCCAGCAGTCAGGTCCCCACGATAGCCAAAAACATTCAGTACTTC.